This T cell receptor beta chain stems from a study of T cells after yellow fever vaccination. Overall study context: Preparation used SMART-Seq v4 Ultra Low Input for the low-cell-number fractions.

The CDR3 loop spans 15 amino acids. Germline CDR1 and CDR2: SGDLS and YYNGEE. Universal primer sites and UMIs were introduced during 5'RACE template-switching synthesis of TCR cDNA. TCRdb recomputed calls from the 5' RACE reads with MiXCR, one row per CDR3 protein. The data contain some 600,000 distinct CDR3 sequences, about a sixth of them singletons. Of note for this clonotype: A junction boundary mismatches the germline segment, possibly from a read error.

V gene TRBV9 combines with J gene TRBJ1-4; possible D gene TRBD1, 5 bases. The material was PBMCs, obtained about 5 days after the first yellow fever vaccination. The sequence was collected from a young man who received the YFV17D yellow fever vaccine. Here the CDR3 DNA reads TGTGCCAGCAGCGTAGGGGGCCGGCCTAACGAAAAACTGTTTTTT. Protein: CASSVGGRPNEKLFF.